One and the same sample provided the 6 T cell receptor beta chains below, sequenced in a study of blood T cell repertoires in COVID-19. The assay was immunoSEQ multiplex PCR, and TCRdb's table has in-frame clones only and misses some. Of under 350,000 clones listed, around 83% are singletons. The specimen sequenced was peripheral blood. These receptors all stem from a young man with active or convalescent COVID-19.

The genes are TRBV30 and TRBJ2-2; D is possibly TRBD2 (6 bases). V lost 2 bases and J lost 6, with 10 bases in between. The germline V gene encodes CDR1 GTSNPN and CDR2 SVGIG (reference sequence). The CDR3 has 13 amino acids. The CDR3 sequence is CAWSLLAAGELFF. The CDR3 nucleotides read TGTGCCTGGAGTTTACTAGCAGCCGGGGAGCTGTTTTTT.

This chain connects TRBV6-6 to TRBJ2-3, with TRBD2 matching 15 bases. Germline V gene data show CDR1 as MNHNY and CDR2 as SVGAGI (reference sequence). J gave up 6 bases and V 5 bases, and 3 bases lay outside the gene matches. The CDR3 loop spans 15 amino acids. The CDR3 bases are TGTGCCAGCAGTGGACTAGCGGGGGGGCTGGATACGCAGTATTTT. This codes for CASSGLAGGLDTQYF.

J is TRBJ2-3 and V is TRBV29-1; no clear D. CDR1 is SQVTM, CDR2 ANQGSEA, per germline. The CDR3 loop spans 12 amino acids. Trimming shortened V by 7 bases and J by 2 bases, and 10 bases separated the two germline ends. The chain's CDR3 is CSGMENTDTQYF. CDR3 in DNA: TGCAGCGGGATGGAGAACACAGATACGCAGTATTTT.

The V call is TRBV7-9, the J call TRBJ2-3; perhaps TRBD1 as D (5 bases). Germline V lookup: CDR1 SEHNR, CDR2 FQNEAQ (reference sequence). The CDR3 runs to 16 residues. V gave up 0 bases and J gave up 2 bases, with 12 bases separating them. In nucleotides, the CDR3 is TGTGCCAGCAGCTTAGCTTATACAGGCGACACAGATACGCAGTATTTT. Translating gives CASSLAYTGDTDTQYF.

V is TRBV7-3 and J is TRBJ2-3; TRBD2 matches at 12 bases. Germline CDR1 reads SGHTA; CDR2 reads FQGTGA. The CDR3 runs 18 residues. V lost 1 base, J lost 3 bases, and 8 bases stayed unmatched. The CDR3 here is CASSLNPSGRGLTDTQYF. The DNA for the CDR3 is TGTGCCAGCAGCTTAAATCCTAGCGGGAGGGGGCTGACAGATACGCAGTATTTT.

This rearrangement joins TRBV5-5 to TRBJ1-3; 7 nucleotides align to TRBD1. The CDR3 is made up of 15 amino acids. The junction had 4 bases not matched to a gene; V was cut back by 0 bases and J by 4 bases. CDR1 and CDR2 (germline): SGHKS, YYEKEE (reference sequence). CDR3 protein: CASSLEGAEGNTIYF. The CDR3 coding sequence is TGTGCCAGCAGCTTGGAGGGGGCCGAAGGAAACACCATATATTTT.